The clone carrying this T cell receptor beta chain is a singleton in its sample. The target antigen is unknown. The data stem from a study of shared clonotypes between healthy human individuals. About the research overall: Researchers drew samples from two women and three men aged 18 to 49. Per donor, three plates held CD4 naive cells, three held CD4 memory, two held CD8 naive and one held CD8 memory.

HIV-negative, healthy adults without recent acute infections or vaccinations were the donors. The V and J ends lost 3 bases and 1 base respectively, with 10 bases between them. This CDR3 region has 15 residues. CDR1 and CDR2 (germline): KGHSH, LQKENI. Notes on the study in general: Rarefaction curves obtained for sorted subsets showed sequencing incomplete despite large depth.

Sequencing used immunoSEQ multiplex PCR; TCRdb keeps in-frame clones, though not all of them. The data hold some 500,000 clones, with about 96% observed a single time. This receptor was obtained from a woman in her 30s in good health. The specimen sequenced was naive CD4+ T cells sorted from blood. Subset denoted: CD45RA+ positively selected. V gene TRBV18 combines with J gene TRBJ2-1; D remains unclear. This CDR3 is CASSPGARSYNEQFF. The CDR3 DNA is TGTGCCAGCTCACCGGGCGCTAGATCCTACAATGAGCAGTTCTTC.